Each of the 19 T cell receptor beta chains below was sequenced from the same sample in a study of control samples from healthy donors and cancer patients. Sequenced by immunoSEQ multiplex PCR; TCRdb stores in-frame clones only, minus some. The top ten clones hold 1.9% of a sample with around 86,000 clones, roughly 90% of them seen once. Sample: PBMCs. Every receptor here comes from a woman aged 55 to 70 with head and neck cancer.

This clone has a single count. The chain combines TRBV6-5 with TRBJ2-1; 9 bases align to TRBD1. This CDR3 contains 15 residues. Unmatched junction bases numbered 7, after V lost 4 bases and J lost 6 bases. CDR1 and CDR2 from the germline V gene are MNHEY and SVGAGI. The DNA of the CDR3 is TGTGCCAGCAGTTGGGGACAGGGTTCATCCAATGAGCAGTTCTTC. Residues: CASSWGQGSSNEQFF.

This sequence joins TRBV19 and TRBJ1-2, with TRBD1 identical over 7 bases. Germline CDR1 LNHDA, CDR2 SQIVND (reference sequence). The CDR3 has 13 residues. The junction had 0 bases not matched to a gene; V was cut back by 3 bases and J by 2 bases. CDR3 loop: CASSMGQNYGYTF. The CDR3 DNA reads TGTGCCAGTAGTATGGGACAGAACTATGGCTACACCTTC.

The genes are TRBV6-2 or TRBV6-3 and TRBJ2-2, with 12 bases identical to TRBD2. J lost 6 bases, V lost 2 bases, and 4 bases had no gene match. Germline-derived CDR1 and CDR2 are MNHEY and SVGEGT. CDR3 size: 16 residues. CDR3 bases: TGTGCCAGCAGTTACCGCGGACTAGCGGGACCCGGGGAGCTGTTTTTT. Its protein is CASSYRGLAGPGELFF.

This chain uses TRBV28 with TRBJ2-1; TRBD1 is a possible D gene (6 bases). CDR3 size: 14 residues. Germline V lookup: CDR1 MDHEN, CDR2 SYDVKM. V was cut by 5 bases and J by 8 bases, with 16 bases left in between. The CDR3 region has the DNA TGTGCCAGCAGTACGGGCCGGGACATACATGAGCAGTTCTTC. Its translation: CASSTGRDIHEQFF.

This rearrangement joins TRBV27 to TRBJ1-1; D remains ambiguous. Germline V lookup: CDR1 MNHEY, CDR2 SMNVEV (reference sequence). The CDR3 is made up of 13 amino acids. V dropped 3 bases and J dropped 1 base, with 6 bases sitting between them. CDR3 sequence (DNA): TGTGCCAGCAGTTTCGGGTGGAACACTGAAGCTTTCTTT. It codes for CASSFGWNTEAFF.

This chain uses TRBV2 with TRBJ2-1, with TRBD1 matching over 7 bases. From germline, CDR1 is SNHLY and CDR2 FYNNEI. The CDR3 extends over 12 amino acids. J was trimmed by 8 bases and V by 5 bases; bases with no gene match: 3. CDR3 amino acids: CASSYRGDEQFF. The CDR3, as DNA: TGTGCCAGCAGTTACAGGGGCGATGAGCAGTTCTTC.

The chain couples TRBV18 to TRBJ2-1, with TRBD2 matching 9 bases. The trim removed 3 bases at V and 9 bases at J, leaving 12 bases unmatched. In germline, CDR1 is KGHSH, CDR2 LQKENI. The CDR3 totals 16 residues. This CDR3 is CASSPPGLASIPEQFF. CDR3 sequence (DNA): TGTGCCAGCTCACCTCCGGGACTAGCCTCGATCCCTGAGCAGTTCTTC.

A single count supports this clone. V is TRBV5-1 and J is TRBJ2-2; either TRBD1 or TRBD2 may supply D (5 bases each). CDR1 and CDR2 from the germline V gene are SGHRS and YFSETQ. CDR3 size: 16 residues. With 1 base removed from V and 0 bases from J, the gap between germline ends came to 10 bases. Written as DNA, the CDR3 is TGCGCCAGCAGCTTGAGGGACGGAGCGAACACCGGGGAGCTGTTTTTT. Its protein is CASSLRDGANTGELFF.

This chain links TRBV12-5 with TRBJ1-1; D unresolved. Trimming cost V 6 bases and J 3 bases, with 11 bases left between them. The CDR3 extends over 13 amino acids. Germline CDR1 is LGHNT and CDR2 is FRNRAP. The DNA of the CDR3 is TGTGCTAGTGGGACCTCCCCAGACACTGAAGCTTTCTTT. This gives the protein CASGTSPDTEAFF.

This clone is a singleton in its sample. The V gene is TRBV15, the J gene TRBJ2-1, with 8 bases aligning to TRBD2. CDR3 length: 14 amino acids. The V segment lost 0 bases and the J segment 9 bases; nucleotides outside the gene matches: 4. Germline V gene lookup returns CDR1 LNHNV and CDR2 YYDKDF (reference sequence). The CDR3: CATSRDRTSFEQFF. The CDR3 DNA reads as TGTGCCACCAGCAGAGATCGGACTAGCTTTGAGCAGTTCTTC.

The V call is TRBV11-2, the J call TRBJ2-3; a possible D gene is TRBD2 (6 bases). CDR1 SGHAT and CDR2 FQNNGV come from the germline V gene. This CDR3 is 15 amino acids long. Trimming cost V 2 bases and J 0 bases, with 9 bases left between them. The CDR3 sequence is CASSLQLASTDTQYF. CDR3 coding DNA: TGTGCCAGCAGCTTACAGCTAGCGAGCACAGATACGCAGTATTTT.

The chain carries TRBV11-3 and TRBJ1-1; D not resolved. The CDR3 totals 12 residues. Germline V gene lookup returns CDR1 SGHNT and CDR2 YENEEA. Trimming pared 9 bases from V and 2 bases from J, leaving 10 bases between. For the CDR3, the DNA is TGTGCCAGTTGGGGAGAAAACACTGAAGCTTTCTTT. Its protein product is CASWGENTEAFF.

The chain carries TRBV7-2 and TRBJ2-3; 11 positions agree with TRBD2. The CDR3 runs 18 residues. Per the germline V gene, CDR1 is SGHTA and CDR2 is FQGNSA. V shed 5 bases and J 9 bases; nucleotides not matched to a gene: 19. The CDR3 protein is CASSPMGVAGGRGGTQYF. The CDR3 nucleotides read TGTGCCAGCAGCCCGATGGGGGTAGCGGGGGGGAGGGGGGGGACGCAGTATTTT.

The chain combines TRBV4-1 with TRBJ2-2, with D perhaps matching TRBD2 (6 bases). The ends were cut back, 4 bases at V and 4 bases at J, with 10 bases in the middle. Germline V gives CDR1 MGHRA, CDR2 YSYEKL. This CDR3 spans 14 amino acids. CDR3: CASSLRDFTGELFF. The DNA of the CDR3 is TGCGCCAGCAGCCTCCGGGACTTCACCGGGGAGCTGTTTTTT.

The genes are TRBV6-6 and TRBJ2-1; TRBD1 aligns across 8 bases. The trim removed 9 bases at V and 6 bases at J, leaving 7 bases unmatched. This CDR3 is built from 13 residues. In germline, CDR1 is MNHNY, CDR2 SVGAGI (reference sequence). Here the CDR3 reads CASQGATINEQFF. The CDR3 nucleotides read TGTGCCAGTCAGGGGGCCACTATCAATGAGCAGTTCTTC.

The V gene is TRBV11-2, the J gene TRBJ1-3; maybe TRBD1 (6 bases). Germline V CDR1 and CDR2: SGHAT, FQNNGV. CDR3 size: 16 residues. The V gene lost 2 bases and the J gene lost 3 bases, with 14 bases spanning the gap. The CDR3 DNA is TGTGCCAGCAGCTTAATACGGGGGGCGTATGGAAACACCATATATTTT. Its translation is CASSLIRGAYGNTIYF.

In regard to this clone: One end of the junction is discordant with germline, which a read error may explain. This sequence joins TRBV7-9 and TRBJ1-1; D possibly corresponds to TRBD1 (5 bases). Germline V gene lookup returns CDR1 SEHNR and CDR2 FQNEAQ (reference sequence). The CDR3 contains 13 residues. CDR3: CASSHDRIDPILF. DNA of the CDR3: TGTGCCAGCAGTCACGACAGAATTGACCCTATCCTCTTT.

The V gene is TRBV15, the J gene TRBJ1-4; D is undetermined. The length of the CDR3 is 16 residues. The germline V gene encodes CDR1 LNHNV and CDR2 YYDKDF (reference sequence). V was pared by 2 bases and J by 5 bases, with 15 bases between. The CDR3 sequence: CATSRNLGATNEKLFF. The CDR3 DNA reads TGTGCCACCAGCAGAAATCTCGGAGCGACGAATGAAAAACTGTTTTTT.

The J gene is TRBJ2-7, the V gene TRBV7-8; 10 bases are shared with TRBD1. V shed 3 bases, J shed 4 bases, and the junction held 3 bases outside the gene matches. The length of the CDR3 is 14 residues. The germline gives CDR1 SGHVS, CDR2 FQNEAQ. CDR3: CASSFRQGAYEQYF. DNA of the CDR3: TGTGCCAGCAGCTTTAGACAGGGGGCTTACGAGCAGTACTTC.